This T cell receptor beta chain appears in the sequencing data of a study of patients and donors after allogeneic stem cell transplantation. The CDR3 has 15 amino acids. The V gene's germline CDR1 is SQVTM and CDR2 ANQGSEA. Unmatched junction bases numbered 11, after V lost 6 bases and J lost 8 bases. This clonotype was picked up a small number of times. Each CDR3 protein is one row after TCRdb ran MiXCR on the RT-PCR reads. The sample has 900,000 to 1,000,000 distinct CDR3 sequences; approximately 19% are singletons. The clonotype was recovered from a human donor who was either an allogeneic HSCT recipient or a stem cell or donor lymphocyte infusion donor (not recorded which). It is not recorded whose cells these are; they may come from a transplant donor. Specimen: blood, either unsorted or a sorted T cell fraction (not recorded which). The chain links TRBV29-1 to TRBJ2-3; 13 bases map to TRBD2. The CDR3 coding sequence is TGCAGCGTGGGGACTAGCGGGGCGGGAGTAGGTACGCAGTATTTT. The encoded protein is CSVGTSGAGVGTQYF.